The rows below give T cell receptor beta chains drawn from one sample of a study of cytomegalovirus exposure and HLA in healthy donors. Generated by immunoSEQ multiplex PCR, the TCRdb table keeps only in-frame clones and is missing some. Here the sample spans about 190,000 clones, approximately 75% being singletons. Sequencing was performed on PBMCs. The source is a man younger than 45 in good health and CMV-seropositive. Both conserved end residues are part of each CDR3. Each record gives: V gene, J gene, CDR3 protein.

TRBV27	TRBJ2-7	CASSPRTALYEQYF
TRBV10-2	TRBJ1-4	CASSELTTNEKLFF
TRBV29-1	TRBJ1-5	CSVNTGDGNQPQHF
TRBV9	TRBJ2-2	CASSVADIWNTGELFF
TRBV7-2	TRBJ1-1	CASSTPSLNTEAFF
TRBV30	TRBJ2-7	CAWSGTGTGFYEQYF
TRBV28	TRBJ2-7	CASSLNNRAYEQYF
TRBV7-2	TRBJ2-2	CASSLTRIGELFF
TRBV9	TRBJ2-2	CASTPGDNTGELFF
TRBV19	TRBJ2-2	CASSSGIGGELFF
TRBV7-3	TRBJ2-1	CASSLARSNNEQFF
TRBV7-9	TRBJ2-3	CSSSPDRVGTDTQYF
TRBV6-6	TRBJ2-7	CASRTRRESSYEQYF
TRBV5-1	TRBJ2-5	CASSADLRETQYF
TRBV7-6	TRBJ2-3	CASSSRGRTDTQYF
TRBV4-3	TRBJ2-1	CASSQDLPLSYNEQFF
TRBV5-6	TRBJ1-2	CASSRGGQGSVDGYTF
TRBV4-3	TRBJ1-1	CASSQGARLDTEAFF
TRBV18	TRBJ1-3	CASSPPGLHHSGNTIYF
TRBV27	TRBJ2-7	CASSTPGTGSVEQYF
TRBV18	TRBJ2-5	CASSPSTGLGETQYF
TRBV4-2	TRBJ2-4	CASSQDSTGTLNIQYF
TRBV7-9	TRBJ2-7	CASSPGTAYYEQYF
TRBV7-2	TRBJ2-7	CASTGTGGYEQYF
TRBV5-1	TRBJ2-3	CASSLEQATVDTQYF
TRBV5-4	TRBJ2-3	CASSLWTGRTDTQYF
TRBV7-3	TRBJ2-1	CASSPRKSSYNEQFF
TRBV7-9	TRBJ2-3	CASSPTSLAQYF
TRBV7-2	TRBJ1-5	CASSLRQYSNQPQHF
TRBV5-1	TRBJ2-3	CASSSPGSDTQYF
TRBV7-2	TRBJ2-7	CASSLEWDRVGEQYF
TRBV4-3	TRBJ2-1	CASSQDPGRTYNNEQFF
TRBV7-3	TRBJ2-1	CASGSGLYNEQFF
TRBV11-1	TRBJ2-2	CASSLGGARTGELFF
TRBV4-3	TRBJ2-5	CASSQDLRLGGETQYF
TRBV5-1	TRBJ1-3	CASSLDTIAGNTIYF
TRBV7-7	TRBJ2-1	CASSPPGRVDEQFF
TRBV29-1	TRBJ1-2	CSVVGGANYGYTF
TRBV7-8	TRBJ2-5	CASSRMGVETQYF
TRBV29-1	TRBJ2-1	CSVLLAGGPYNEQFF